Below are 20 T cell receptor beta chains sequenced from a single sample in a study of blood T cell repertoires in COVID-19 (TCRdb year 2020). Libraries were built with the immunoSEQ multiplex PCR assay. Drawn from immuneACCESS, this table holds only the in-frame rearrangements with V and J called that TCRdb kept. Clones are partly lost; checked studies trace under half to an unresolved V gene and leave the rest unexplained. This sample lists roughly 95,000 clones; roughly four fifths were detected once. The ten largest clones take up around 4% of the sample. The sequenced sample was peripheral blood. These TCRs come from a man between 60 and 75 years old with acute or convalescent COVID-19.

The gene calls are TRBV19 and TRBJ1-2; D is perhaps TRBD1 (5 bases). V was cut by 5 bases and J by 3 bases, with 13 bases left in between. There are 14 residues in the CDR3. Germline loops: CDR1 LNHDA, CDR2 SQIVND (reference sequence). The CDR3 DNA sequence: TGTGCCAGTAGTCCCCAGTGGGGCCACTATGGCTACACCTTC. It codes for CASSPQWGHYGYTF.

V and J are TRBV2 and TRBJ2-4, with 8 bases identical to TRBD1. The CDR3 has 12 amino acids. V shed 6 bases and J 5 bases; nucleotides not matched to a gene: 0. The germline CDR1 and CDR2 sequences are SNHLY and FYNNEI. CDR3 sequence (DNA): TGTGCCAGCAGGGGACAGGAAAACATTCAGTACTTC. Translation: CASRGQENIQYF.

This chain connects TRBV12-5 to TRBJ2-3; 11 bases are a match to TRBD2. The CDR3 has 17 residues. Trimming removed 5 bases from V and 4 bases from J; junction bases left unmatched: 11. The V gene's germline CDR1 is LGHNT and CDR2 FRNRAP. CDR3 residues: CASGPDRLAGYPDTQYF. The CDR3 coding sequence is TGTGCTAGTGGTCCCGACCGACTAGCGGGGTATCCAGATACGCAGTATTTT.

This clone was seen only once. The chain carries TRBV24-1 and TRBJ2-2; 12 bases align to TRBD2. The V gene end was trimmed by 4 bases and the J gene end by 3 bases; junction bases not matched to a gene: 5. The CDR3 spans 17 residues. Germline V CDR1 and CDR2: KGHDR, SFDVKD. The CDR3 sequence is CATSDRTSGAYTGELFF. The DNA of the CDR3 is TGTGCCACCAGTGACCGGACTAGCGGGGCGTACACCGGGGAGCTGTTTTTT.

The V call is TRBV6-5, the J call TRBJ1-6; 11 bases align to TRBD1. The J segment lost 5 bases and the V segment lost 6 bases, leaving 3 bases of the junction unmatched. The CDR3 is 15 residues long. CDR1 is MNHEY and CDR2 is SVGAGI in the germline V gene. As DNA, the CDR3 is TGTGCCAGCAGCGGGACAGGGGGAAATAATTCACCCCTCCACTTT. This sequence encodes CASSGTGGNNSPLHF.

This clone occurred a few times. V is TRBV11-2 and J is TRBJ2-1; 9 bases fit TRBD1. This CDR3 is built from 17 residues. CDR1 is SGHAT, CDR2 FQNNGV, per germline. Losses at the gene ends were 1 base for V and 9 bases for J; bases not matched to a gene: 13. For the CDR3, the DNA is TGTGCCAGCAGCTTAGTTCCTACGGGACAGGGAATTGGTGAGCAGTTCTTC. This codes for CASSLVPTGQGIGEQFF.

This chain uses TRBV12-3 or TRBV12-4 with TRBJ2-2; 7 bases are shared with TRBD1. J lost 6 bases, V lost 7 bases, and 2 bases had no gene match. The length of the CDR3 is 12 residues. The CDR3 sequence is CASTGGPGELFF. The CDR3 coding sequence is TGTGCCAGCACAGGGGGTCCCGGGGAGCTGTTTTTT.

This chain connects TRBV3-1 (or the pseudogene TRBV3-2) to TRBJ1-3; no clear D. The V gene's germline CDR1 is LGHDT and CDR2 YNNKEL (reference sequence). The CDR3 totals 15 residues. V lost 0 bases and J lost 0, with 6 bases in between. CDR3 coding DNA: TGTGCCAGCAGCCAAGATGTCCTCTCTGGAAACACCATATATTTT. This sequence encodes CASSQDVLSGNTIYF.

DNA for the CDR3: TGCGCCAGCAGTGCCTGGGACAACTACGAGCAGTACGTC. This codes for CASSAWDNYEQYV. The genes are TRBV10-2 and TRBJ2-7; D may be TRBD1 (6 bases). Per the germline V gene, CDR1 is WSHSY and CDR2 is SAAADI. The CDR3 spans 13 residues. V was clipped by 4 bases and J by 3 bases, with 10 bases between them.

The chain is built from TRBV6-5 and TRBJ2-1; 8 bases are a match to TRBD1. After removal of 2 bases from V and 4 bases from J, the junction contained 1 base not matched to a gene. This CDR3 has 14 residues. CDR1 is MNHEY, CDR2 SVGAGI, per germline. CDR3 nucleotides: TGTGCCAGCAGTTACAGGGACAGGTACAATGAGCAGTTCTTC. Its translation: CASSYRDRYNEQFF.

This clone was counted a few times. This chain joins TRBV19 and TRBJ1-2; D unresolved. Germline V gene data show CDR1 as LNHDA and CDR2 as SQIVND (reference sequence). Trimming removed 11 bases from V and 4 bases from J, with 14 bases in between. The length of the CDR3 is 12 residues. CDR3 in DNA: TGTGCCTATCCGGCGGGAGGCTATGGCTACACCTTC. Amino acids: CAYPAGGYGYTF.

This clone was recorded once. V gene TRBV2 combines with J gene TRBJ1-2; D uncertain. The germline V gene has CDR1 SNHLY and CDR2 FYNNEI. CDR3 length: 13 amino acids. V lost 6 bases to trimming and J lost 3 bases, with 11 bases between them. The CDR3 protein is CASREAPDYGYTF. CDR3 nucleotide sequence: TGTGCCAGCAGGGAGGCACCAGACTATGGCTACACCTTC. Full variable domain (outside the CDR3, taken from reference TRBV2 and TRBJ1-2): EPEVTQTPSHQVTQMGQEVILRCVPISNHLYFYWYRQILGQKVEFLVSFYNNEISEKSEIFDDQFSVERPDGSNFTLKIRSTKLEDSAMYFCASREAPDYGYTFGSGTRLTVV.

V is TRBV2 and J is TRBJ2-7; tentative D call: TRBD2 (5 bases). V lost 4 bases to trimming and J lost 6 bases, with 10 bases between them. There are 12 residues in the CDR3. From germline, CDR1 is SNHLY and CDR2 FYNNEI. The CDR3 DNA follows: TGTGCCAGCAGTGTCCTCCGGGGCGAGCAGTACTTC. This encodes CASSVLRGEQYF.

This sequence joins TRBV10-2 and TRBJ2-3; 7 bases agree with TRBD2. The CDR3 runs to 16 residues. V shed 0 bases and J 1 base; nucleotides not matched to a gene: 4. Germline CDR1 and CDR2: WSHSY and SAAADI. CDR3 in DNA: TGCGCCAGCAGTGAGTCGAGGGGAGGGGGCACAGATACGCAGTATTTT. Its protein is CASSESRGGGTDTQYF.

V gene TRBV10-3 combines with J gene TRBJ1-1; possible D gene TRBD1, 6 bases. Trimming cost V 0 bases and J 5 bases, with 13 bases left between them. The CDR3 length is 15 residues. The germline gives CDR1 ENHRY, CDR2 SYGVKD. The CDR3 loop is CAISESVGGRTEAFF. Written as DNA, the CDR3 is TGTGCCATCAGTGAGTCGGTGGGGGGGCGAACTGAAGCTTTCTTT.

This chain joins TRBV11-3 and TRBJ1-5, with 7 bases lining up with TRBD1. The germline CDR1 and CDR2 sequences are SGHNT and YENEEA. The CDR3 has 14 amino acids. J was trimmed by 5 bases and V by 1 base; bases with no gene match: 2. The CDR3 DNA follows: TGTGCCAGCAGCTTAGGGCAGGGGGATCAGCCCCAGCATTTT. It codes for CASSLGQGDQPQHF.

J is TRBJ2-6 and V is TRBV10-3; 9 positions agree with TRBD1. This CDR3 spans 17 amino acids. Germline CDR1 and CDR2: ENHRY and SYGVKD. V lost 8 bases and J lost 0; bases outside the gene matches: 8. The CDR3 DNA reads TGTGCCATCTCCTTGACAGGGGGTATCTCTGGGGCCAACGTCCTGACTTTC. Translation: CAISLTGGISGANVLTF.

This chain joins TRBV24-1 and TRBJ2-1; 11 bases match TRBD2. CDR1 KGHDR and CDR2 SFDVKD come from the germline V gene. Trimming removed 5 bases from V and 3 bases from J; junction bases left unmatched: 5. This CDR3 region has 16 residues. CDR3 protein: CATSGGLAANYNEQFF. The CDR3 DNA follows: TGTGCCACCAGTGGGGGACTAGCGGCCAACTACAATGAGCAGTTCTTC.

The V call is TRBV6-5, the J call TRBJ1-5, with 7 bases lining up with TRBD1. Germline V CDR1 and CDR2: MNHEY, SVGAGI. V shed 6 bases, J shed 2 bases, and the junction held 4 bases outside the gene matches. The CDR3 has 14 residues. In DNA form, the CDR3 reads TGTGCCAGCAGCGCCGGACAGGGCAATCAGCCCCAGCATTTT. It encodes CASSAGQGNQPQHF.

J is TRBJ1-2 and V is TRBV27; a weak D match, TRBD1 (5 bases). The germline V gene has CDR1 MNHEY and CDR2 SMNVEV (reference sequence). This CDR3 spans 13 amino acids. V was trimmed by 5 bases and J by 6 bases, leaving 13 bases between them. CDR3 bases: TGTGCCAGCAGTCAGGGTACCTACGATGGCTACACCTTC. Its protein product is CASSQGTYDGYTF.